This TCR beta chain was identified during a study of CD8+ T cells in alopecia areata. TCR sequencing used cDNA made by reverse transcription of extracted RNA. The data were produced by immunoSEQ multiplex PCR, yet TCRdb's version contains in-frame clones alone and is incomplete. The sample shows some 110,000 clones, none of them appearing just once. This clone was seen a handful of times. Germline and genes: mouse. What was sequenced was lesional skin. The source is a C3H/HeJ mouse with alopecia areata. The MHC haplotype recorded for the strain is H2-k.

CDR3 DNA (partial): TGTGCCAGCAGTATAGAACAGCCGTAT. It specifies CASSIEQPY. The full CDR3 is CASSIEQPYEQYF. This chain links TRBV19 with TRBJ2-7; D is ambiguous. The sequence runs out 4 residues before the end of the CDR3; the remainder is reconstructed from the germline J gene. This CDR3 comprises 13 residues. Germline V lookup: CDR1 FNHDT, CDR2 SITEND (reference sequence). Complete variable domain (other parts from reference TRBV19 and TRBJ2-7): GGIITQTPKFLIGQEGQKLTLKCQQNFNHDTMYWYRQDSGKGLRLIYYSITENDLQKGDLSEGYDASREKKSSFSLTVTSAQKNEMAVFLCASSIEQPYEQYFGPGTRLTVL.